The text below deals with one T cell receptor (beta chain). Its specificity is not known. The data originate from a study of CD4 T cells in relation to SARS-CoV-2 and coronaviruses. Germline-derived CDR1 and CDR2 are KGHSH and LQKENI. Trimming cost V 1 base and J 3 bases; bases outside gene matches: 14. CDR3 length equals 18 residues. Measured with immunoSEQ multiplex PCR; TCRdb has only the in-frame clones, and not every one. The table has roughly 15,000 clones, over 60% seen once. Unexposed donor CD4+ T cells date from about 2011-2018, before the COVID-19 pandemic. The cells were cultured for about 10 days before CD4+ T cells were isolated.

The sequenced sample consisted of CD4+ T cells from PBMCs, cultured in vitro. V gene TRBV18 combines with J gene TRBJ2-7; 8 nucleotides match TRBD2. The clonotype originates from a human donor in good health. The CDR3 protein is CASSPRGPGGPRGYEQYF. The CDR3 nucleotides read TGTGCCAGCTCACCACGCGGCCCGGGGGGGCCTAGAGGCTACGAGCAGTACTTC. The full variable domain, in which reference TRBV18 and TRBJ2-7 provide the parts outside the CDR3, is NAGVMQNPRHLVRRRGQEARLRCSPMKGHSHVYWYRQLPEEGLKFMVYLQKENIIDESGMPKERFSAEFPKEGPSILRIQQVVRGDSAAYFCASSPRGPGGPRGYEQYFGPGTRLTVT.